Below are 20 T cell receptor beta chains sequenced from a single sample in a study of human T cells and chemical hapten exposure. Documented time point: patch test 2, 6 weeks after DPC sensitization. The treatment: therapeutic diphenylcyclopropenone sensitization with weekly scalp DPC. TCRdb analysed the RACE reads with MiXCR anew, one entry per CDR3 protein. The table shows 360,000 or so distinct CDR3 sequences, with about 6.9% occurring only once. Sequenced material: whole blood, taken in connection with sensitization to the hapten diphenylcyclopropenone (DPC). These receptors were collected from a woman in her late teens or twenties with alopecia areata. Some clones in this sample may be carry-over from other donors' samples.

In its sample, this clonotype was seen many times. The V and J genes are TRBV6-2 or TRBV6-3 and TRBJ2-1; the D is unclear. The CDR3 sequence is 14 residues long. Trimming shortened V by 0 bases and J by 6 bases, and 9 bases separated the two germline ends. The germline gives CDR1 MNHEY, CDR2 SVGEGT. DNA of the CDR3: TGTGCCAGCAGTTACTCGTCAGTAGCCAATGAGCAGTTCTTC. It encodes CASSYSSVANEQFF.

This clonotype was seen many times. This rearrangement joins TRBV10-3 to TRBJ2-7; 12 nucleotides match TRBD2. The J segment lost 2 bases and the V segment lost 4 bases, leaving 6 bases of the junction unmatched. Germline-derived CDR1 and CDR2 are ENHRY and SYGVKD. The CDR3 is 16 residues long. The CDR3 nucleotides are TGTGCCATCAGTGTGACTAGCGGGGGCCAGACCTACGAGCAGTACTTC. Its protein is CAISVTSGGQTYEQYF.

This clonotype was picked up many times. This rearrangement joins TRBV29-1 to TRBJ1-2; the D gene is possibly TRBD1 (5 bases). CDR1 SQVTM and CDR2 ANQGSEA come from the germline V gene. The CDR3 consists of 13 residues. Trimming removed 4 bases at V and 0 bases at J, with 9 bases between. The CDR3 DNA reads TGCAGCGTTGGGCAACAGGCTAACTATGGCTACACCTTC. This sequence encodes CSVGQQANYGYTF.

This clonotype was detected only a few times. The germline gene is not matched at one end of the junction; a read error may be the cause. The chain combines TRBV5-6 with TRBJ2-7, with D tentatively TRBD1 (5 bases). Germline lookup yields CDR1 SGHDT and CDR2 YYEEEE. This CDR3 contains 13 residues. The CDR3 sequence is CASSPTSGLSTSF. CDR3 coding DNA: TGTGCCAGCAGCCCGACCTCAGGGTTATCAACCAGCTTC. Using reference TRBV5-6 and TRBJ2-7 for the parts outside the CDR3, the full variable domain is DAGVTQSPTHLIKTRGQQVTLRCSPKSGHDTVSWYQQALGQGPQFIFQYYEEEERQRGNFPDRFSGHQFPNYSSELNVNALLLGDSALYLCASSPTSGLSTSFGPGTRLTVT.

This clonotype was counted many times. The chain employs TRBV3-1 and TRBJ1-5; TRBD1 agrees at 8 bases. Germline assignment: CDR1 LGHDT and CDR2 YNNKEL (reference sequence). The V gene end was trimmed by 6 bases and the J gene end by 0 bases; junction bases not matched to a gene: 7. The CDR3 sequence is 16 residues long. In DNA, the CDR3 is TGTGCCAGCAGTCTTTCAGGGGGCTCTAGCAATCAGCCCCAGCATTTT. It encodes CASSLSGGSSNQPQHF.

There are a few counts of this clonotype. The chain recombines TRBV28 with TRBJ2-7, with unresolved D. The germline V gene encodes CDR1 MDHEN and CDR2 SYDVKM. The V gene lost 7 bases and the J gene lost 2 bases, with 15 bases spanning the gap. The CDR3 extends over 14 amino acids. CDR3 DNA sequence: TGTGCCAGCAATCGGGCGGCGGCACCCTACGAGCAGTACTTC. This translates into CASNRAAAPYEQYF.

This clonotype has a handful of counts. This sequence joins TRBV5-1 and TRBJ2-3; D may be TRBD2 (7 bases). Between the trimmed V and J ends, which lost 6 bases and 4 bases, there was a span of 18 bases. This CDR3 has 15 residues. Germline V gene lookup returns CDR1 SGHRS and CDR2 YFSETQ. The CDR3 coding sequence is TGCGCCAGCATTACCACCGCGGGGGCCCCAGATACGCAGTATTTT. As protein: CASITTAGAPDTQYF. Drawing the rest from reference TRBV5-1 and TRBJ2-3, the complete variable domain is KAGVTQTPRYLIKTRGQQVTLSCSPISGHRSVSWYQQTPGQGLQFLFEYFSETQRNKGNFPGRFSGRQFSNSRSEMNVSTLELGDSALYLCASITTAGAPDTQYFGPGTRLTVL.

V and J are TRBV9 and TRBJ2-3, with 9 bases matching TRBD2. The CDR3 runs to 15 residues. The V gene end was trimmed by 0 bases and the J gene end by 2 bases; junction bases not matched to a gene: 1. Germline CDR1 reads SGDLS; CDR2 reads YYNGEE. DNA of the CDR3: TGTGCCAGCAGCGTAGCTAGCGGGGCCACAGATACGCAGTATTTT. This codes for CASSVASGATDTQYF.

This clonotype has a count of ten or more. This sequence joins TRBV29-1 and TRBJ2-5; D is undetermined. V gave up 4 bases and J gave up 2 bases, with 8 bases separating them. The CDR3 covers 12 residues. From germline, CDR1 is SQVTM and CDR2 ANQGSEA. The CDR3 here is CSVVRSQETQYF. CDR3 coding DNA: TGCAGCGTTGTGAGGAGTCAAGAGACCCAGTACTTC.

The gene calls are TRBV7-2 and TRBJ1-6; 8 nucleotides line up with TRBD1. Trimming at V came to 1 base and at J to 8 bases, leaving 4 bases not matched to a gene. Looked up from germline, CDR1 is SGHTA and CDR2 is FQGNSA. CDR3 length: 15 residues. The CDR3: CASSLVAGGYSPLHF. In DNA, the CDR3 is TGTGCCAGCAGCTTAGTTGCAGGGGGCTATTCACCCCTCCACTTT.

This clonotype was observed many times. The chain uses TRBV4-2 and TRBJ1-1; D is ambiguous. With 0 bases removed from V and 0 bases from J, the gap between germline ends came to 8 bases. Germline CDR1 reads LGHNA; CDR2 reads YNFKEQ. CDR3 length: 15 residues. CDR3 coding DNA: TGTGCCAGCAGCCAAGATCCAGTTATGAACACTGAAGCTTTCTTT. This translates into CASSQDPVMNTEAFF.

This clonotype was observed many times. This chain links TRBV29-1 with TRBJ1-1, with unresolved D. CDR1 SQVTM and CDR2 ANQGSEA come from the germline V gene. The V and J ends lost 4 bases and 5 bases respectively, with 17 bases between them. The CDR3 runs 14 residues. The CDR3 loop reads CSVVSLSRETEAFF. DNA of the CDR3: TGCAGCGTTGTTAGTTTGAGCAGAGAGACTGAAGCTTTCTTT.

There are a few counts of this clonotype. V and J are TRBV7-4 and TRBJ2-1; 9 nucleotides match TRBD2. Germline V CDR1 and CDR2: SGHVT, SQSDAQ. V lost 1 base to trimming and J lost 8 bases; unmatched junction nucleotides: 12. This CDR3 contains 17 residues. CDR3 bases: TGTGCCAGCAGCTTAGTGTCGCTAGCGGGAACTATGGATGAGCAGTTCTTC. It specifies CASSLVSLAGTMDEQFF.

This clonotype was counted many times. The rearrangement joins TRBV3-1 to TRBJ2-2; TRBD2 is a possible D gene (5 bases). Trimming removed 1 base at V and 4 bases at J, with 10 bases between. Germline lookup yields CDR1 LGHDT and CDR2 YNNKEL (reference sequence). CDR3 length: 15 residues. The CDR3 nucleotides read TGTGCCAGCAGCCAAGGAGGGTGGGCCACCGGGGAGCTGTTTTTT. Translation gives CASSQGGWATGELFF.

The CDR3 region is CASTGQNTEAFF. CDR3 coding DNA: TGTGCCAGCACGGGGCAGAACACTGAAGCTTTCTTT. This chain connects TRBV2 to TRBJ1-1, with D maybe TRBD1 (5 bases). V was clipped by 7 bases and J by 1 base, with 7 bases between them. The CDR3 extends over 12 amino acids. Germline loops: CDR1 SNHLY, CDR2 FYNNEI. Together with reference TRBV2 and TRBJ1-1, the CDR3 gives the full variable domain: EPEVTQTPSHQVTQMGQEVILRCVPISNHLYFYWYRQILGQKVEFLVSFYNNEISEKSEIFDDQFSVERPDGSNFTLKIRSTKLEDSAMYFCASTGQNTEAFFGQGTRLTVV.

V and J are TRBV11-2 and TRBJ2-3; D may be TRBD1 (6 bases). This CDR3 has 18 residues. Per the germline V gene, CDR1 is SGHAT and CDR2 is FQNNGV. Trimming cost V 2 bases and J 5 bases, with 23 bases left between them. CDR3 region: CASSLLPSRGQSRDTQYF. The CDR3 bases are TGTGCCAGCAGCTTATTACCCAGCCGAGGACAGTCGAGAGATACGCAGTATTTT.

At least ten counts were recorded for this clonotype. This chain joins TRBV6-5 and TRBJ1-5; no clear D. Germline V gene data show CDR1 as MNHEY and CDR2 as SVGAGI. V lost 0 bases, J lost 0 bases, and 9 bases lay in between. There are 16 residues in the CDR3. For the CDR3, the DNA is TGTGCCAGCAGTTACTCGAAGCCTTATAGCAATCAGCCCCAGCATTTT. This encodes CASSYSKPYSNQPQHF.

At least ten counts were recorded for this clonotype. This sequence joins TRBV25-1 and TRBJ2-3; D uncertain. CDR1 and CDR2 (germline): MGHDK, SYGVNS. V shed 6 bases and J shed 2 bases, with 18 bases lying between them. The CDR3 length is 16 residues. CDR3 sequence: CASRGYESLFTDTQYF. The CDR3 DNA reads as TGTGCCAGCAGGGGGTACGAAAGTTTATTCACAGATACGCAGTATTTT.

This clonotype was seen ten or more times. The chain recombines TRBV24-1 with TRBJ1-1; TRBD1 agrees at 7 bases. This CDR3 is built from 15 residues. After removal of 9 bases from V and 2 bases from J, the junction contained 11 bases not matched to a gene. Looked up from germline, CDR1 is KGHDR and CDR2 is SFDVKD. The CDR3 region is CATRGAGTVNTEAFF. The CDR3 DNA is TGTGCCACCCGGGGAGCCGGGACAGTAAACACTGAAGCTTTCTTT.

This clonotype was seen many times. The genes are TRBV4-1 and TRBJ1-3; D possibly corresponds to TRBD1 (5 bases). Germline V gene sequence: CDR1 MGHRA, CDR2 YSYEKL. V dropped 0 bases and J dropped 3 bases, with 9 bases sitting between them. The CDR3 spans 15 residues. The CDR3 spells CASSQDRTLGNTIYF. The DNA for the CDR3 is TGCGCCAGCAGCCAAGATCGGACACTTGGAAACACCATATATTTT.